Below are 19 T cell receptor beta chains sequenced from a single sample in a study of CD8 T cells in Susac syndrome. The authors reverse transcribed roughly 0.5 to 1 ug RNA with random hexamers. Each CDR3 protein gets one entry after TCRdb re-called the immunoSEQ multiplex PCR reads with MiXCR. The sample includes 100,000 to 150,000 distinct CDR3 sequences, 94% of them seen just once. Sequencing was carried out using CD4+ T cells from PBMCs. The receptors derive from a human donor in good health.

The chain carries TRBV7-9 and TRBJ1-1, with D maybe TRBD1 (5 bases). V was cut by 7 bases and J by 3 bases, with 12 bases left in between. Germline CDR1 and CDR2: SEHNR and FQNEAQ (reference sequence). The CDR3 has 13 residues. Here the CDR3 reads CASTATAYTEAFF. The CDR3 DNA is TGTGCCAGCACCGCGACAGCTTACACTGAAGCTTTCTTT.

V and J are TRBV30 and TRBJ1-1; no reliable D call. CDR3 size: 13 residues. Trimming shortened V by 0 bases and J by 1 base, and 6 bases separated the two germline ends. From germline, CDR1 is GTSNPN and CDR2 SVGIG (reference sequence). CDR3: CAWSVQRNTEAFF. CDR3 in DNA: TGTGCCTGGAGTGTACAGCGGAACACTGAAGCTTTCTTT.

The CDR3 loop reads CASSSSPGTRAETQYF. DNA of the CDR3: TGTGCCAGCAGCTCTAGCCCCGGGACTAGAGCGGAGACCCAGTACTTC. This chain connects TRBV7-9 to TRBJ2-5; 8 bases fit TRBD2. Germline V CDR1 and CDR2: SEHNR, FQNEAQ (reference sequence). The ends lost 4 bases at V and 5 bases at J; junction bases unmatched: 12. The CDR3 length is 16 residues.

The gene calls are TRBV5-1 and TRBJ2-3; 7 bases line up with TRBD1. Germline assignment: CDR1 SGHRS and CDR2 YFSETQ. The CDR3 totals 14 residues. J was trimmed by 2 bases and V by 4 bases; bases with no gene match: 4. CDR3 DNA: TGCGCCAGCAGCCGTACAGGGGACACAGATACGCAGTATTTT. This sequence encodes CASSRTGDTDTQYF.

Here the CDR3 reads CASSKGPSGTQYF. CDR3 bases: TGTGCCAGCAGCAAGGGACCCTCCGGGACGCAGTATTTT. This chain connects TRBV7-9 to TRBJ2-3, with D perhaps TRBD1 or TRBD2 (5 bases each). Germline lookup yields CDR1 SEHNR and CDR2 FQNEAQ (reference sequence). The V and J ends lost 5 bases and 9 bases respectively, with 15 bases between them. The CDR3 contains 13 residues. The variable domain in full, with the rest retrieved from reference TRBV7-9 and TRBJ2-3, is DTGVSQNPRHKITKRGQNVTFRCDPISEHNRLYWYRQTLGQGPEFLTYFQNEAQLEKSRLLSDRFSAERPKGSFSTLEIQRTEQGDSAMYLCASSKGPSGTQYFGPGTRLTVL.

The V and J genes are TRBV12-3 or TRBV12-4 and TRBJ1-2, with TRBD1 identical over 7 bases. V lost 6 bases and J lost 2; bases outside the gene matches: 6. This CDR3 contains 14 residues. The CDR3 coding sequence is TGTGCCAGCAGCTGGGACAGAGCAAACTATGGCTACACCTTC. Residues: CASSWDRANYGYTF.

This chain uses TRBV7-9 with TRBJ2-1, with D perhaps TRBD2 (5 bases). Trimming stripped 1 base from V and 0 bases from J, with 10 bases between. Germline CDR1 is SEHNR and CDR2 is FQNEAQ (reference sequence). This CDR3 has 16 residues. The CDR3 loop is CASSLVSGTSYNEQFF. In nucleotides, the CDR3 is TGTGCCAGCAGCTTAGTCTCGGGAACCTCCTACAATGAGCAGTTCTTC.

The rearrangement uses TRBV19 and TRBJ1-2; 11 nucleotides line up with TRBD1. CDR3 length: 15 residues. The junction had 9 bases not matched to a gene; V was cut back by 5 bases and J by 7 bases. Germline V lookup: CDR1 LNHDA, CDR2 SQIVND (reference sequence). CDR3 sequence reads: CASSPPDRGLGGYTF. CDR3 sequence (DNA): TGTGCCAGTAGTCCTCCGGACAGGGGGCTAGGTGGCTACACCTTC.

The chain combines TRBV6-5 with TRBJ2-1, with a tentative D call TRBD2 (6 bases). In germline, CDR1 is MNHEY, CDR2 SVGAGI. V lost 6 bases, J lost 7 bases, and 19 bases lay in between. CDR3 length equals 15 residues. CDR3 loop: CASRVPEGRGNEQFF. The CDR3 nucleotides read TGTGCCAGCAGAGTTCCGGAGGGGAGAGGGAATGAGCAGTTCTTC.

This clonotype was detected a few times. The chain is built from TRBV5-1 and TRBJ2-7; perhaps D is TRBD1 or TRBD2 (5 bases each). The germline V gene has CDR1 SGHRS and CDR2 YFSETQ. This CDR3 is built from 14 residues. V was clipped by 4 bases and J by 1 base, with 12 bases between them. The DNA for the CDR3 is TGCGCCAGCAGCCAAGGGACGGTATCCTACGAGCAGTACTTC. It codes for CASSQGTVSYEQYF.

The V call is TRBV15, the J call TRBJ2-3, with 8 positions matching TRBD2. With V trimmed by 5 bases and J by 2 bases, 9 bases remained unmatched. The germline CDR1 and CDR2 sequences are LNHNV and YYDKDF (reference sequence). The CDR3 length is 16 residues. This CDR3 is CATSGVAGLNTDTQYF. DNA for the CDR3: TGTGCCACCAGCGGGGTAGCGGGGCTGAACACAGATACGCAGTATTTT.

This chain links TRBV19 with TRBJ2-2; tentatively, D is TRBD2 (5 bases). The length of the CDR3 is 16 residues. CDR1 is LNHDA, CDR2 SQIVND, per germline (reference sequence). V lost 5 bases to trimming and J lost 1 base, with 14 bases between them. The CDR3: CASSQAGVRNTGELFF. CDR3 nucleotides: TGTGCCAGTAGTCAGGCCGGGGTTCGGAACACCGGGGAGCTGTTTTTT.

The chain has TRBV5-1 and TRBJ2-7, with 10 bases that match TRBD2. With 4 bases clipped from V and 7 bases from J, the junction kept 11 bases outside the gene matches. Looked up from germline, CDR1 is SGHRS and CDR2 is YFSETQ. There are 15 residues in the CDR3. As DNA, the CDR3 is TGCGCCAGCAGCCCCCCTACTAGCGGGAAGGAGGAGCAGTACTTC. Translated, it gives CASSPPTSGKEEQYF.

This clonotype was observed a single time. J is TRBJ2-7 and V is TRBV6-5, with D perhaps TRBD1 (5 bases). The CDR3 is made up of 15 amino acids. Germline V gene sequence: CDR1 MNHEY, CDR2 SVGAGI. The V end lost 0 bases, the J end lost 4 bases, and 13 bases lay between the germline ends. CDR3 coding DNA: TGTGCCAGCAGTTACTCCGGACACGTCGGTTACGAGCAGTACTTC. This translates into CASSYSGHVGYEQYF.

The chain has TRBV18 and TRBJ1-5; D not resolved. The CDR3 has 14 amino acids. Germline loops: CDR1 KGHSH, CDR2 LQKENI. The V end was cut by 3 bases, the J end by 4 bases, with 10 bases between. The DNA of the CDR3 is TGTGCCAGCTCACCGGGCCGGGAAAATCAGCCCCAGCATTTT. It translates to CASSPGRENQPQHF.

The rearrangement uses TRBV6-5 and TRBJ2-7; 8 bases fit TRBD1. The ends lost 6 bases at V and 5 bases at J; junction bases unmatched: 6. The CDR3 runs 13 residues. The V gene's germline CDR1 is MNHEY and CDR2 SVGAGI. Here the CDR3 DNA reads TGTGCCAGCAGGATCGGGACAGGCAACGAGCAGTACTTC. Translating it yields CASRIGTGNEQYF.

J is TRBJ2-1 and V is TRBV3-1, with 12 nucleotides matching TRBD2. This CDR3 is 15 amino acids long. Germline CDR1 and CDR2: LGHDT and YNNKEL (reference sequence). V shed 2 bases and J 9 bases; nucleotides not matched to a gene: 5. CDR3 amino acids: CASSQSSGRGGEQFF. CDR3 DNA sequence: TGTGCCAGCAGCCAATCTAGCGGGAGGGGGGGTGAGCAGTTCTTC.

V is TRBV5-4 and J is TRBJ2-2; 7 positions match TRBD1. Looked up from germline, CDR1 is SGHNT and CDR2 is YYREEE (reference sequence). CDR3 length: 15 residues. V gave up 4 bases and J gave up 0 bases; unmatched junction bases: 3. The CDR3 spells CASSAGTANTGELFF. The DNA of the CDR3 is TGTGCCAGCAGCGCAGGGACAGCGAACACCGGGGAGCTGTTTTTT.

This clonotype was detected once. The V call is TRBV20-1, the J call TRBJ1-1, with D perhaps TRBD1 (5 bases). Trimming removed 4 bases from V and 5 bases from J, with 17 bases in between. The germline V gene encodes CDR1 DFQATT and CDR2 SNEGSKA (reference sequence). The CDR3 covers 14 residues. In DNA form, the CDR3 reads TGCAGTGCTATGTTGGGAGGGGCGAGGACTGAAGCTTTCTTT. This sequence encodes CSAMLGGARTEAFF.